This T cell receptor beta chain appears in the sequencing data of a study of T cell changes during pregnancy in multiple sclerosis. Only a few counts were recorded for this clone. Trimming removed 3 bases from V and 4 bases from J, with 12 bases in between. The CDR3 is made up of 14 amino acids. Germline V CDR1 and CDR2: MDHEN, SYDVKM. Clones were read by immunoSEQ multiplex PCR, and TCRdb kept only the in-frame ones, dropping some. The data show 50,000 or so clones, with roughly 93% seen just once and about 2% held by the top ten. The sample in question was peripheral blood, obtained in the second trimester of pregnancy. The clonotype was recovered from a female donor with multiple sclerosis, enrolled in a pregnancy study. This chain uses TRBV28 with TRBJ1-2; D is perhaps TRBD1 (5 bases). CDR3 DNA: TGTGCCAGCAGTTTTTTGGGGGGTGCCTATGGCTACACCTTC. Its translation: CASSFLGGAYGYTF.